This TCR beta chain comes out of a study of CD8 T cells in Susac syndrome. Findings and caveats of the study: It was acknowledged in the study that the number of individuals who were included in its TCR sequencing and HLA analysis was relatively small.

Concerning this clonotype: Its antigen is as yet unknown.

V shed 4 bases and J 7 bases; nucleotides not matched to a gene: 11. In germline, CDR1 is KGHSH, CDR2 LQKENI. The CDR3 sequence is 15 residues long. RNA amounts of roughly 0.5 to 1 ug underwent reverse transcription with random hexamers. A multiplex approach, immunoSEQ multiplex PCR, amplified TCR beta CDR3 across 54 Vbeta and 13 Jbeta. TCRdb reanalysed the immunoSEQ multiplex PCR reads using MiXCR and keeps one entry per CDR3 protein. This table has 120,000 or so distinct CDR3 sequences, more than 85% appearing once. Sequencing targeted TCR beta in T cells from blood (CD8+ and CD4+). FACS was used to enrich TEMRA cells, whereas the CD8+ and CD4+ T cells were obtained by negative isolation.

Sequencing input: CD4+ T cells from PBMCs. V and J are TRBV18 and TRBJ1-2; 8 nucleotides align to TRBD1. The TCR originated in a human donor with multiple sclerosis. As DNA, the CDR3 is TGTGCCAGCTCACAGACGTCGACAGGGGAGACTGGCTACACCTTC. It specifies CASSQTSTGETGYTF.